The rows below give T cell receptor beta chains drawn from one sample of a study of shared clonotypes between healthy human individuals. The table came from immunoSEQ multiplex PCR; TCRdb's copy has only in-frame clones and leaves some out. The table lists 450,000 to 500,000 clones, around 80% of them singletons, with around 11% in the top ten. The sample consisted of PBMCs. The receptors here all came from a woman between 40 and 55 years old in good health. Some clones in this sample may be carry-over from other donors' samples. The CDR3 runs from the conserved cysteine through the conserved F or W. Each record gives: J gene, D gene, CDR3 length, V gene, clone size, CDR3 protein, CDR3 DNA. The D gene is left open where the match is weak. A clone size is listed for some rows: how often the clone was seen (once, few, many), or a class if it is expanded.

J: TRBJ1-1
D: -
length: 13
V: TRBV6-6
size: -
CDR3: CASALDMNTEAFF
DNA: TGTGCCAGTGCCTTAGACATGAACACTGAAGCTTTCTTT

J: TRBJ2-3
D: -
length: 14
V: TRBV4-3
size: -
CDR3: CASSQGPSSGTQYF
DNA: TGCGCCAGCAGCCAAGGGCCCTCCTCGGGTACGCAGTATTTT

J: TRBJ2-7
D: TRBD2
length: 16
V: TRBV15
size: -
CDR3: CATSRDLASGRYEQYF
DNA: TGTGCCACCAGCAGAGATTTGGCTAGCGGGAGGTACGAGCAGTACTTC

J: TRBJ1-1
D: -
length: 12
V: TRBV19
size: -
CDR3: CAGPGIDTEAFF
DNA: TGTGCCGGCCCTGGGATCGACACTGAAGCTTTCTTT

J: TRBJ2-1
D: TRBD2
length: 20
V: TRBV4-2
size: once
CDR3: CASSQDYASGIEPQSHEQFF
DNA: TGTGCCAGCAGCCAAGATTACGCTAGCGGGATCGAGCCCCAATCTCATGAGCAGTTCTTC

J: TRBJ1-2
D: -
length: 16
V: TRBV18
size: -
CDR3: CASSPPAGLTNYGYTF
DNA: TGTGCCAGCTCACCACCGGCAGGGCTGACTAACTATGGCTACACCTTC

J: TRBJ2-1
D: -
length: 14
V: TRBV4-3
size: -
CDR3: CASSQDPRDNEQFF
DNA: TGCGCCAGCAGCCAAGACCCTAGGGACAATGAGCAGTTCTTC

J: TRBJ1-4
D: -
length: 15
V: TRBV4-3
size: once
CDR3: CASSPGHTTNEKLLF
DNA: TGCGCCAGCAGCCCCGGACATACAACTAATGAAAAACTGCTTTTT

J: TRBJ2-5
D: -
length: 12
V: TRBV28
size: once
CDR3: CASVRPGETQYF
DNA: TGTGCCAGCGTTCGACCCGGCGAGACCCAGTACTTC

J: TRBJ2-7
D: -
length: 15
V: TRBV7-3
size: few
CDR3: CASSPNPGRAYEQYF
DNA: TGTGCCAGCAGCCCGAACCCTGGCAGGGCCTACGAGCAGTACTTC

J: TRBJ1-1
D: TRBD1
length: 14
V: TRBV6-6
size: once
CDR3: CASSSLDRGTEAFF
DNA: TGTGCCAGCAGTTCCCTCGACAGGGGCACTGAAGCTTTCTTT

J: TRBJ2-7
D: TRBD2
length: 13
V: TRBV29-1
size: -
CDR3: CSVDAAGAHEQYF
DNA: TGCAGCGTTGACGCAGCGGGGGCCCACGAGCAGTACTTC

J: TRBJ2-7
D: TRBD2
length: 13
V: TRBV6-1
size: -
CDR3: CASRSSGDYEQYF
DNA: TGTGCCAGCAGATCTAGCGGGGACTACGAGCAGTACTTC

J: TRBJ1-2
D: -
length: 13
V: TRBV7-2
size: -
CDR3: CASSLGGNYGYTF
DNA: TGTGCCAGCAGCTTAGGGGGGAACTATGGCTACACCTTC

J: TRBJ1-4
D: -
length: 14
V: TRBV19
size: few
CDR3: CASSIQGGNEKLFF
DNA: TGTGCCAGTAGTATCCAGGGCGGTAATGAAAAACTGTTTTTT

J: TRBJ1-2
D: -
length: 14
V: TRBV6-1
size: few
CDR3: CASSNREVSYGYTF
DNA: TGTGCCAGCAGCAATCGGGAGGTCTCGTATGGCTACACCTTC